This T cell receptor (beta chain) comes out of a study of blood T cell repertoires in COVID-19. Study as a whole: Acute and convalescent COVID-19 samples came from the United States, Italy and Spain. Nucleic acid was either cDNA or gDNA, and it came from T cells, B-cell-depleted T cells, or PBMCs.

Original processing methods: Estimation of nucleated cell counts was performed using reference gene primer amplification. Profiling relied on immunoSEQ multiplex PCR, and the TCRdb table lists in-frame clones only, not all of them. The DNA gave D and trimming, while V, J and clone size come from that table. In the table there are about 150,000 clones, around 80% of which are singletons. The material sequenced was peripheral blood. The TCR comes from a woman in her forties or fifties with acute or convalescent COVID-19.

CDR3 DNA: TGTGCCAGCAGTTTACCCACAGAGAACTATGGCTACACCTTC. Translation: CASSLPTENYGYTF. This sequence joins TRBV28 and TRBJ1-2, with D unclear. CDR3 length equals 14 residues. Germline V gene lookup returns CDR1 MDHEN and CDR2 SYDVKM. Trimming took 2 bases from V and 2 from J, leaving 9 bases between them.